These 29 T cell receptor beta chains originate from one sample sequenced in a study of T cells in Graves' hyperthyroidism and ophthalmopathy. TCR beta CDR3 regions were amplified from RNA. The HTBI primer set was used in a first-round RT-PCR of the TCR CDR3. TCRdb reprocessed the multiplex PCR reads with MiXCR, giving one entry per CDR3 protein. The sample lists hundreds of thousands of distinct CDR3 sequences, around 13% occurring once. The specimen was blood. The receptors derive from a woman under 30 with Graves' hyperthyroidism.

The chain uses TRBV20-1 and TRBJ1-2; D unresolved. V was clipped by 2 bases and J by 6 bases, with 13 bases between them. The CDR3 runs to 13 residues. Germline V gene lookup returns CDR1 DFQATT and CDR2 SNEGSKA (reference sequence). The CDR3 loop reads CSARSTILHGYTF. Written as DNA, the CDR3 is TGCAGTGCTAGATCGACAATCCTACATGGCTACACCTTC.

This clonotype was seen ten or more times. The V call is TRBV20-1, the J call TRBJ2-3; 8 bases map to TRBD2. Germline assignment: CDR1 DFQATT and CDR2 SNEGSKA (reference sequence). This CDR3 is 16 amino acids long. J gave up 4 bases and V 6 bases, and 15 bases lay outside the gene matches. The CDR3, as DNA: TGCAGTGCCCTCGTGGGAGCGGGGGTATCGGCAGATACGCAGTATTTT. Protein: CSALVGAGVSADTQYF.

This clonotype was counted a few times. The rearrangement uses TRBV5-1 and TRBJ2-1, with D unclear. This CDR3 spans 12 amino acids. V gave up 4 bases and J gave up 5 bases, with 7 bases separating them. Germline V gives CDR1 SGHRS, CDR2 YFSETQ. The CDR3 nucleotides read TGCGCCAGCAGCGGCGTTGACAATGAGCAGTTCTTC. It encodes CASSGVDNEQFF.

This clonotype appeared a few times. The genes are TRBV29-1 and TRBJ2-1; possible D gene TRBD2, 6 bases. V was shortened by 6 bases and J by 6 bases, with 18 bases between the two germline ends. The CDR3 consists of 14 residues. The germline V gene encodes CDR1 SQVTM and CDR2 ANQGSEA. CDR3 sequence (DNA): TGCAGCGTCGGTGGCCCGGGAGCCGGCAATGAGCAGTTCTTC. It yields the protein CSVGGPGAGNEQFF.

This clonotype has more than one count but fewer than ten. The gene calls are TRBV5-6 and TRBJ2-1; 7 nucleotides line up with TRBD1. With 0 bases clipped from V and 9 bases from J, the junction kept 0 bases outside the gene matches. Germline V CDR1 and CDR2: SGHDT, YYEEEE. This CDR3 contains 12 residues. CDR3 sequence: CASSLGTGEQFF. The CDR3 DNA follows: TGTGCCAGCAGCTTGGGGACAGGTGAGCAGTTCTTC.

This clonotype was detected many times. This chain connects TRBV2 to TRBJ1-4; 8 bases are shared with TRBD1. V dropped 3 bases and J dropped 8; count of bases not matched to a gene: 8. This CDR3 has 15 amino acids. CDR1 is SNHLY, CDR2 FYNNEI, per germline. The CDR3 DNA sequence: TGTGCCAGCAGTGAGGAAGGACAGGGCGGGGAAAAACTGTTTTTT. Translating it yields CASSEEGQGGEKLFF. Full variable domain (missing parts from reference TRBV2 and TRBJ1-4): EPEVTQTPSHQVTQMGQEVILRCVPISNHLYFYWYRQILGQKVEFLVSFYNNEISEKSEIFDDQFSVERPDGSNFTLKIRSTKLEDSAMYFCASSEEGQGGEKLFFGSGTQLSVL.

This clonotype was recorded many times. The chain joins TRBV18 to TRBJ1-2; D is uncertain. CDR3 size: 13 residues. Trimming cost V 0 bases and J 8 bases, with 10 bases left between them. The germline CDR1 and CDR2 sequences are KGHSH and LQKENI. The chain's CDR3 is CASSPPQSGGYTF. The CDR3 DNA follows: TGTGCCAGCTCACCACCACAGAGTGGCGGCTACACCTTC.

This clonotype was picked up many times. The V call is TRBV6-1, the J call TRBJ1-5; no firm D call. The CDR3 has 14 residues. V was shortened by 5 bases and J by 1 base, with 9 bases between the two germline ends. Germline V gene lookup returns CDR1 MNHNS and CDR2 SASEGT. Here the CDR3 reads CASSSDGSNQPQHF. CDR3 sequence (DNA): TGTGCCAGCAGTTCAGATGGAAGCAATCAGCCCCAGCATTTT.

The table lists this clonotype with many counts. The V and J genes are TRBV12-3 or TRBV12-4 and TRBJ2-5, with 9 positions matching TRBD1. Trimming cost V 4 bases and J 7 bases; bases outside gene matches: 13. The CDR3 has 16 amino acids. The CDR3 coding sequence is TGTGCCAGCAGTTCGCCCGGGACAGGGAGCTCGTGGACCCAGTACTTC. This sequence encodes CASSSPGTGSSWTQYF.

This clonotype was counted at least ten times. This chain joins TRBV3-1 and TRBJ2-2; 11 nucleotides line up with TRBD1. In germline, CDR1 is LGHDT, CDR2 YNNKEL (reference sequence). V shed 6 bases, J shed 6 bases, and the junction held 9 bases outside the gene matches. This CDR3 contains 16 residues. The DNA of the CDR3 is TGTGCCAGCAGTCCATCCGGGACAGGGGGGTCCGGGGAGCTGTTTTTT. Its translation is CASSPSGTGGSGELFF.

The sample holds many counts of this clonotype. The chain is built from TRBV5-1 and TRBJ2-3, with no clear D. The germline CDR1 and CDR2 sequences are SGHRS and YFSETQ. The CDR3 is 14 residues long. V was cut by 0 bases and J by 6 bases, with 11 bases left in between. CDR3 DNA sequence: TGCGCCAGCAGCTTGGCCCTGGTGATGGATACGCAGTATTTT. This translates into CASSLALVMDTQYF.

Of note for this clonotype: This may come from a read error, since a much larger clone is one base off. No conserved phenylalanine or tryptophan is present at the end of the CDR3, so a read error is the likely explanation. The V and J genes are TRBV12-3 or TRBV12-4 and TRBJ2-1, with 11 bases that match TRBD1. This CDR3 spans 15 amino acids. Losses at the gene ends were 5 bases for V and 3 bases for J; bases not matched to a gene: 3. This CDR3 reads CASSPGTGGYNEQFS. CDR3 in DNA: TGTGCCAGCAGTCCCGGGACAGGGGGCTACAATGAGCAGTTCTCC.

This clonotype was observed at least ten times. This sequence joins TRBV11-2 and TRBJ2-1, with 10 bases aligning to TRBD2. The CDR3 covers 16 residues. Germline trimming cut 5 bases from V and 4 bases from J; bases unmatched to any gene: 8. Germline V gene lookup returns CDR1 SGHAT and CDR2 FQNNGV. CDR3 DNA sequence: TGTGCCAGCAGCCCAACAACACTAGCGGGGTACAATGAGCAGTTCTTC. Amino acids: CASSPTTLAGYNEQFF.

This clonotype was detected ten times or more. The genes are TRBV9 and TRBJ1-1; D uncertain. V was cut by 0 bases and J by 6 bases, with 15 bases left in between. CDR1 is SGDLS and CDR2 is YYNGEE in the germline V gene. CDR3 size: 15 residues. This CDR3 is CASSVVGQPRPEAFF. The DNA for the CDR3 is TGTGCCAGCAGCGTAGTGGGCCAACCAAGACCTGAAGCTTTCTTT.

This clonotype occurred many times. The rearrangement uses TRBV7-3 and TRBJ2-1; D is unresolved. V was trimmed by 1 base and J by 4 bases, leaving 5 bases between them. The CDR3 loop spans 13 amino acids. Germline values: CDR1 SGHTA, CDR2 FQGTGA. The CDR3 is CASSLNVYNEQFF. CDR3 bases: TGTGCCAGCAGCTTAAACGTATACAATGAGCAGTTCTTC.

As concerns this clonotype: A much larger clone lies a single base off, so this may be a read error. The V and J genes are TRBV6-1 and TRBJ2-7; D might be TRBD2 (6 bases). The CDR3 covers 13 residues. CDR1 is MNHNS, CDR2 SASEGT, per germline. CDR3 residues: CVSSERWGDEQYF. For the CDR3, the DNA is TGTGTCAGCAGTGAACGGTGGGGGGACGAGCAGTACTTC.

This clonotype has ten or more counts. V gene TRBV7-2 combines with J gene TRBJ1-2, with TRBD1 matching 7 bases. J was trimmed by 12 bases and V by 3 bases; bases with no gene match: 16. The CDR3 is made up of 15 amino acids. Germline V lookup: CDR1 SGHTA, CDR2 FQGNSA. CDR3 DNA: TGTGCCAGCAGCTTCGAGCGGACAGGTTTTCGGGGAAACACCTTC. Amino acid sequence: CASSFERTGFRGNTF. Full variable domain (missing parts from reference TRBV7-2 and TRBJ1-2): GAGVSQSPSNKVTEKGKDVELRCDPISGHTALYWYRQSLGQGLEFLIYFQGNSAPDKSGLPSDRFSAERTGGSVSTLTIQRTQQEDSAVYLCASSFERTGFRGNTFGSGTRLTVV.

This clonotype has at least ten counts. This rearrangement joins TRBV3-1 to TRBJ1-1; D is undetermined. V lost 0 bases and J 0 bases, leaving 11 bases between the germline ends. Germline V gene data show CDR1 as LGHDT and CDR2 as YNNKEL (reference sequence). The CDR3 contains 16 residues. CDR3 DNA: TGTGCCAGCAGCCAAGAAGGTTATTGGGTGAACACTGAAGCTTTCTTT. It is translated as CASSQEGYWVNTEAFF.

The sample holds many counts of this clonotype. The rearrangement links TRBV7-2 to TRBJ2-5; 8 bases agree with TRBD1. The CDR3 consists of 13 residues. J gave up 5 bases and V 5 bases, and 4 bases lay outside the gene matches. Per the germline V gene, CDR1 is SGHTA and CDR2 is FQGNSA. CDR3 protein: CASSQDRAETQYF. The CDR3 DNA sequence: TGTGCCAGCAGCCAGGACAGGGCGGAGACCCAGTACTTC.

In its sample, this clonotype was seen a few times. This chain joins TRBV3-1 and TRBJ1-2, with D perhaps TRBD1 (6 bases). Trimming took 3 bases from V and 5 from J, leaving 25 bases between them. Germline lookup yields CDR1 LGHDT and CDR2 YNNKEL (reference sequence). This CDR3 contains 18 residues. In DNA form, the CDR3 reads TGTGCCAGCAGCCAGTACAGGGACCCTTCTTCGGCGCTATATGGCTACACCTTC. Amino acids: CASSQYRDPSSALYGYTF.

This clonotype was counted many times. The V and J genes are TRBV9 and TRBJ2-1; D is undetermined. The V gene lost 0 bases and the J gene lost 4 bases, with 5 bases spanning the gap. CDR3 size: 13 residues. Germline V gene sequence: CDR1 SGDLS, CDR2 YYNGEE. The DNA of the CDR3 is TGTGCCAGCAGCGTAGATCCGTACAATGAGCAGTTCTTC. Amino acids: CASSVDPYNEQFF.

This clonotype was counted ten times or more. The V call is TRBV11-2, the J call TRBJ1-5; tentative D call: TRBD1 (5 bases). Germline V gene sequence: CDR1 SGHAT, CDR2 FQNNGV. Trimming shortened V by 3 bases and J by 4 bases, and 13 bases separated the two germline ends. The CDR3 covers 15 residues. The CDR3 bases are TGTGCCAGCAGCTTGGGGGTGGGACTTAATCAGCCCCAGCATTTT. Translating gives CASSLGVGLNQPQHF. The full variable domain, in which reference TRBV11-2 and TRBJ1-5 provide the parts outside the CDR3, is EAGVAQSPRYKIIEKRQSVAFWCNPISGHATLYWYQQILGQGPKLLIQFQNNGVVDDSQLPKDRFSAERLKGVDSTLKIQPAKLEDSAVYLCASSLGVGLNQPQHFGDGTRLSIL.

This clonotype was observed a handful of times. The chain uses TRBV6-1 and TRBJ2-7, with D perhaps assigned TRBD1 or TRBD2 (5 bases each). Trimming shortened V by 6 bases and J by 7 bases, and 13 bases separated the two germline ends. The V gene's germline CDR1 is MNHNS and CDR2 SASEGT. CDR3 length equals 12 residues. The CDR3 DNA reads TGTGCCAGCAGCCGGGACCGCCGAGAGCAGTACTTC. It yields the protein CASSRDRREQYF.

This clonotype was observed many times. The chain links TRBV12-3 or TRBV12-4 to TRBJ1-6; D is possibly TRBD1 (5 bases). Trimming left V 5 bases short and J 10 bases short, with 18 bases between. This CDR3 comprises 15 residues. CDR3 protein: CASSPSGTVDSPLHF. CDR3 sequence (DNA): TGTGCCAGCAGTCCGTCCGGGACGGTGGACTCACCCCTCCACTTT.

Ten or more counts support this clonotype. V gene TRBV28 combines with J gene TRBJ2-2; D remains unclear. V was cut by 6 bases and J by 0 bases, with 11 bases left in between. The V gene's germline CDR1 is MDHEN and CDR2 SYDVKM. This CDR3 comprises 15 residues. CDR3 in amino acids: CASSFDTANTGELFF. For the CDR3, the DNA is TGTGCCAGCAGCTTCGACACCGCGAACACCGGGGAGCTGTTTTTT.

This clonotype was seen many times. CDR3 nucleotides: TGTGCCAGCAGCTTAGACAGGAGCAATGAGCAGTTCTTC. Its translation is CASSLDRSNEQFF. The chain recombines TRBV11-2 with TRBJ2-1; D is unclear. Trimming took off 0 bases at V and 6 bases at J, with 6 bases between the two ends. The CDR3 extends over 13 amino acids. CDR1 is SGHAT and CDR2 is FQNNGV in the germline V gene.

As for this clonotype: The junction departs from germline at one end; a sequencing error may be responsible. The chain employs TRBV24-1 and TRBJ2-1; D may be TRBD1 or TRBD2 (5 bases each). The germline CDR1 and CDR2 sequences are KGHDR and SFDVKD. This CDR3 has 17 amino acids. CDR3 residues: CPTSDLDTRSSYNEQFF. The DNA for the CDR3 is TGTCCCACCAGTGATTTGGACACTAGGAGCTCCTACAATGAGCAGTTCTTC.

The chain joins TRBV28 to TRBJ2-3; D may be TRBD1 or TRBD2 (5 bases each). Germline lookup yields CDR1 MDHEN and CDR2 SYDVKM. Trimming removed 8 bases at V and 4 bases at J, with 13 bases between. The CDR3 is 13 residues long. CDR3 sequence (DNA): TGTGCCAGCTTCGTGCCGGGGCCAGATACGCAGTATTTT. Its protein product is CASFVPGPDTQYF.

This clonotype showed up many times. The gene calls are TRBV28 and TRBJ2-1; the match to TRBD1 covers 7 bases. Trimming cost V 3 bases and J 3 bases; bases outside gene matches: 11. The germline V gene encodes CDR1 MDHEN and CDR2 SYDVKM. The CDR3 runs to 17 residues. The CDR3, as DNA: TGTGCCAGCAGTTTCTCCCTCGACAGGGCGGGCTACAATGAGCAGTTCTTC. The encoded protein is CASSFSLDRAGYNEQFF.